These 18 T cell receptor beta chains were sequenced from one sample in a study of CD8 T cells in Susac syndrome. Random hexamers primed reverse transcription of roughly 0.5 to 1 ug RNA. TCRdb called the immunoSEQ multiplex PCR reads again in MiXCR, with one record for every CDR3 protein. The sample has under 90,000 distinct CDR3 sequences; 85% to 95% are singletons. Sequenced input: CD8+ T cells from PBMCs. The receptor source for this set is a human donor with Susac syndrome.

The genes are TRBV27 and TRBJ1-2; D gene unclear. From germline, CDR1 is MNHEY and CDR2 SMNVEV (reference sequence). The CDR3 spans 13 residues. Trimming cost V 0 bases and J 6 bases, with 8 bases left between them. In DNA form, the CDR3 reads TGTGCCAGCAGTTTATCGAGGGCGAATGGCTACACCTTC. It encodes CASSLSRANGYTF.

The V call is TRBV5-6, the J call TRBJ2-1; the D gene is possibly TRBD2 (5 bases). Germline V CDR1 and CDR2: SGHDT, YYEEEE. V was cut by 4 bases and J by 0 bases, with 11 bases left in between. The CDR3 has 15 amino acids. The CDR3 is CASSLRASSYNEQFF. The CDR3, as DNA: TGTGCCAGCAGCCTGCGGGCCAGCTCCTACAATGAGCAGTTCTTC.

The chain combines TRBV25-1 with TRBJ1-1; D is undetermined. In germline, CDR1 is MGHDK, CDR2 SYGVNS. The CDR3 has 13 residues. The V end was cut by 4 bases, the J end by 3 bases, with 9 bases between. CDR3 amino acids: CASSGRDYTEAFF. The CDR3 DNA reads as TGTGCCAGCAGTGGGCGAGATTACACTGAAGCTTTCTTT.

This rearrangement joins TRBV9 to TRBJ2-1, with D perhaps matching TRBD2 (6 bases). V was clipped by 1 base and J by 0 bases, with 11 bases between them. The CDR3 covers 16 residues. The germline V gene encodes CDR1 SGDLS and CDR2 YYNGEE. This CDR3 is CASSVFSSVSYNEQFF. The CDR3 DNA is TGTGCCAGCAGCGTATTTTCTAGCGTCTCCTACAATGAGCAGTTCTTC. The variable domain in full, with the rest retrieved from reference TRBV9 and TRBJ2-1, is DSGVTQTPKHLITATGQRVTLRCSPRSGDLSVYWYQQSLDQGLQFLIQYYNGEERAKGNILERFSAQQFPDLHSELNLSSLELGDSALYFCASSVFSSVSYNEQFFGPGTRLTVL.

The genes are TRBV29-1 and TRBJ2-7, with D possibly TRBD1 on 6 matching bases. CDR1 and CDR2 from the germline V gene are SQVTM and ANQGSEA. CDR3 size: 12 residues. The ends were cut back, 6 bases at V and 2 bases at J, with 11 bases in the middle. CDR3 sequence (DNA): TGCAGCGTCCTGACAGGCCCCTACGAGCAGTACTTC. It codes for CSVLTGPYEQYF.

The CDR3 loop is CASSSSWDGAQETQYF. The CDR3 bases are TGTGCCAGCAGCTCAAGCTGGGATGGGGCGCAAGAGACCCAGTACTTC. The rearrangement joins TRBV7-9 to TRBJ2-5; D may be TRBD1 (5 bases). This CDR3 has 16 amino acids. Trimming shortened V by 4 bases and J by 2 bases, and 17 bases separated the two germline ends. Germline loops: CDR1 SEHNR, CDR2 FQNEAQ (reference sequence).

The chain links TRBV18 to TRBJ2-3; 8 nucleotides line up with TRBD1. The J segment lost 5 bases and the V segment lost 3 bases, leaving 13 bases of the junction unmatched. The CDR3 spans 17 residues. Germline assignment: CDR1 KGHSH and CDR2 LQKENI. The CDR3 spells CASSPITGTGAEDTQYF. The DNA for the CDR3 is TGTGCCAGCTCACCTATAACCGGGACAGGCGCCGAAGATACGCAGTATTTT.

The rearrangement links TRBV5-1 to TRBJ2-7; D ambiguous. The V gene lost 6 bases and the J gene lost 0 bases, with 10 bases spanning the gap. Germline CDR1 and CDR2: SGHRS and YFSETQ. The CDR3 totals 13 residues. CDR3 protein: CASTTESSYEQYF. The CDR3 region has the DNA TGCGCCAGCACGACTGAGAGCTCCTACGAGCAGTACTTC. Combining the CDR3 with reference TRBV5-1 and TRBJ2-7 gives the whole variable domain KAGVTQTPRYLIKTRGQQVTLSCSPISGHRSVSWYQQTPGQGLQFLFEYFSETQRNKGNFPGRFSGRQFSNSRSEMNVSTLELGDSALYLCASTTESSYEQYFGPGTRLTVT.

The chain recombines TRBV6-2 or TRBV6-3 with TRBJ2-2; D gene ambiguous. The CDR3 has 12 residues. Germline loops: CDR1 MNHEY, CDR2 SVGEGT. Between the trimmed V and J ends, which lost 2 bases and 4 bases, there was a span of 2 bases. The CDR3 DNA reads TGTGCCAGCAGTTACCCCACCGGGGAGCTGTTTTTT. Residues: CASSYPTGELFF.

V usage is TRBV4-3 and J usage is TRBJ1-4, with TRBD1 as a possible D gene (6 bases). Germline CDR1 reads LGHNA; CDR2 reads YSLEER. Trimming removed 5 bases at V and 15 bases at J, with 22 bases between. The length of the CDR3 is 14 residues. The CDR3 DNA reads as TGCGCCAGCAGCGCGGAGACAGGCCGGGGGGGAATGTTTTTT. Translating it yields CASSAETGRGGMFF.

V and J are TRBV13 and TRBJ2-7; D is unclear. Trimming removed 6 bases from V and 0 bases from J, with 12 bases in between. CDR3 size: 14 residues. CDR1 and CDR2 from the germline V gene are PRHDT and FYEKMQ (reference sequence). CDR3 protein: CASRSTESSYEQYF. The CDR3 nucleotides are TGTGCCAGCAGATCAACGGAGTCCTCCTACGAGCAGTACTTC.

The chain has TRBV19 and TRBJ2-1, with unresolved D. The germline V gene encodes CDR1 LNHDA and CDR2 SQIVND (reference sequence). With 3 bases removed from V and 4 bases from J, the gap between germline ends came to 7 bases. This CDR3 has 13 residues. As DNA, the CDR3 is TGTGCCAGTAGTATGATGGAGTACAATGAGCAGTTCTTC. This encodes CASSMMEYNEQFF.

The chain recombines TRBV6-5 with TRBJ2-1, with 7 bases fitting TRBD2. Germline CDR1 is MNHEY and CDR2 is SVGAGI. The CDR3 runs 15 residues. V lost 5 bases and J lost 0; bases outside the gene matches: 4. The CDR3 protein is CASSVAGNSYNEQFF. CDR3 coding DNA: TGTGCCAGCAGTGTAGCGGGTAACTCCTACAATGAGCAGTTCTTC.

The chain joins TRBV4-2 to TRBJ2-7; 10 bases are a match to TRBD2. The CDR3 runs 15 residues. J was trimmed by 3 bases and V by 1 base; bases with no gene match: 3. The germline gives CDR1 LGHNA, CDR2 YNFKEQ. The CDR3 is CASSQGSGGDYEQYF. The CDR3 DNA reads TGTGCCAGCAGCCAAGGGAGCGGGGGGGACTACGAGCAGTACTTC.

This chain uses TRBV29-1 with TRBJ2-1; 11 bases map to TRBD2. The V gene's germline CDR1 is SQVTM and CDR2 ANQGSEA. With V trimmed by 3 bases and J by 1 base, 11 bases remained unmatched. CDR3 length: 18 residues. In DNA, the CDR3 is TGCAGCGTTGAGCACCCCCCTACTAGCGGGGGATCCTACAATGAGCAGTTCTTC. Translating it yields CSVEHPPTSGGSYNEQFF.

J is TRBJ2-7 and V is TRBV20-1, with 8 bases aligning to TRBD2. The trim removed 3 bases at V and 0 bases at J, leaving 4 bases unmatched. This CDR3 has 14 amino acids. CDR1 DFQATT and CDR2 SNEGSKA come from the germline V gene (reference sequence). The CDR3 loop reads CSARSGTSSYEQYF. CDR3 in DNA: TGCAGTGCTAGGTCCGGGACTAGCTCCTACGAGCAGTACTTC.

CDR3 in DNA: TGTGCCTGGGGGACTTCCAATGAGCAGTTCTTC. Its protein product is CAWGTSNEQFF. This chain joins TRBV30 and TRBJ2-1; possibly TRBD2 for D (6 bases). The CDR3 has 11 amino acids. CDR1 and CDR2 from the germline V gene are GTSNPN and SVGIG (reference sequence). Trimming left V 5 bases short and J 6 bases short, with 8 bases between.

The chain uses TRBV4-3 and TRBJ2-5; 8 nucleotides match TRBD2. Germline V CDR1 and CDR2: LGHNA, YSLEER. This CDR3 has 14 amino acids. Trimming took 4 bases from V and 4 from J; bases not matched to a gene: 5. The CDR3 DNA is TGCGCCAGCAGCCTAGGACTAGCCCCAGAGACCCAGTACTTC. Amino acid sequence: CASSLGLAPETQYF.